The 18 T cell receptor beta chains in this list originate from one sample, sequenced in a study of identifying expanded T cells in peripheral blood. TCRdb's copy holds only in-frame clones and misses some; the assay was immunoSEQ multiplex PCR. This table holds around 85,000 clones, 85% to 90% found once. Sequenced material: blood. The receptors were gathered from a person between 18 and 69 years old in good health.

V and J are TRBV5-5 and TRBJ2-7; D gene unclear. V shed 0 bases and J shed 0 bases, with 16 bases lying between them. The CDR3 has 17 residues. Germline-derived CDR1 and CDR2 are SGHKS and YYEKEE (reference sequence). This CDR3 reads CASSLAGNVYTSYEQYF. The DNA for the CDR3 is TGTGCCAGCAGCTTGGCAGGCAATGTATACACCTCCTACGAGCAGTACTTC.

The chain carries TRBV18 and TRBJ2-3; no clear D gene. V was trimmed by 1 base and J by 2 bases, leaving 7 bases between them. Germline values: CDR1 KGHSH, CDR2 LQKENI. The CDR3 is 14 amino acids. The CDR3, as DNA: TGTGCCAGCTCACCACTAGCAGCCACAGATACGCAGTATTTT. This gives the protein CASSPLAATDTQYF. Variable domain in full (rest from reference TRBV18 and TRBJ2-3): NAGVMQNPRHLVRRRGQEARLRCSPMKGHSHVYWYRQLPEEGLKFMVYLQKENIIDESGMPKERFSAEFPKEGPSILRIQQVVRGDSAAYFCASSPLAATDTQYFGPGTRLTVL.

This clone was observed a single time. The chain carries TRBV7-7 and TRBJ2-1; D is ambiguous. Trimming pared 1 base from V and 2 bases from J, leaving 6 bases between. The CDR3 totals 14 residues. CDR1 and CDR2 from the germline V gene are SSHAT and FNYEAQ (reference sequence). The CDR3 DNA reads as TGTGCCAGCAGCTTAGGGACGGCCTACAATGAGCAGTTCTTC. It specifies CASSLGTAYNEQFF.

This clone has just one count. The rearrangement uses TRBV29-1 and TRBJ1-2; TRBD1 aligns across 8 bases. The CDR3 consists of 12 residues. Germline V gene lookup returns CDR1 SQVTM and CDR2 ANQGSEA. J lost 7 bases, V lost 6 bases, and 7 bases had no gene match. CDR3 sequence: CSVDGQGGGYTF. CDR3 bases: TGCAGCGTAGACGGACAGGGTGGTGGCTACACCTTC.

J is TRBJ2-5 and V is TRBV18, with D perhaps TRBD2 (5 bases). V was shortened by 1 base and J by 7 bases, with 10 bases between the two germline ends. This CDR3 has 13 amino acids. CDR1 is KGHSH and CDR2 is LQKENI in the germline V gene. Here the CDR3 DNA reads TGTGCCAGCTCACCACGGCGCGAGGGGACCCAGTACTTC. This encodes CASSPRREGTQYF.

V gene TRBV6-1 combines with J gene TRBJ2-3; 13 nucleotides align to TRBD2. Germline-derived CDR1 and CDR2 are MNHNS and SASEGT. With V trimmed by 10 bases and J by 4 bases, 8 bases remained unmatched. The CDR3 extends over 15 amino acids. This chain's CDR3 is CATQTLAGGPDTQYF. CDR3 in DNA: TGTGCCACCCAAACACTAGCGGGGGGGCCAGATACGCAGTATTTT.

V gene TRBV6-1 combines with J gene TRBJ1-1, with 7 positions matching TRBD1. CDR3 length: 14 residues. J lost 0 bases, V lost 5 bases, and 3 bases had no gene match. Germline V gene sequence: CDR1 MNHNS, CDR2 SASEGT. The chain's CDR3 is CASSRDRMNTEAFF. In DNA form, the CDR3 reads TGTGCCAGCAGTCGGGACAGAATGAACACTGAAGCTTTCTTT.

For the CDR3, the DNA is TGCAGCGTTGAAGGACAGGGCGACGAGCAGTACTTC. Protein: CSVEGQGDEQYF. The rearrangement links TRBV29-1 to TRBJ2-7, with 7 bases fitting TRBD1. This CDR3 has 12 residues. V gave up 1 base and J gave up 5 bases; unmatched junction bases: 2. Germline loops: CDR1 SQVTM, CDR2 ANQGSEA.

This chain links TRBV9 with TRBJ2-1; D is perhaps TRBD1 (5 bases). The CDR3 runs 15 residues. Germline V gene lookup returns CDR1 SGDLS and CDR2 YYNGEE. Trimming took 0 bases from V and 5 from J, leaving 12 bases between them. CDR3 in DNA: TGTGCCAGCAGCGTAGAAGGGGATGCCCACAATGAGCAGTTCTTC. Amino acids: CASSVEGDAHNEQFF.

DNA of the CDR3: TGCAGCGGCGGGAGGACCACTGAAGCTTTCTTT. Translated, it gives CSGGRTTEAFF. The V and J genes are TRBV29-1 and TRBJ1-1, with D uncertain. Trimming left V 7 bases short and J 4 bases short, with 10 bases between. CDR3 size: 11 residues. Germline values: CDR1 SQVTM, CDR2 ANQGSEA.

The chain employs TRBV5-1 and TRBJ1-2; D is ambiguous. CDR1 SGHRS and CDR2 YFSETQ come from the germline V gene. Trimming pared 0 bases from V and 5 bases from J, leaving 11 bases between. The length of the CDR3 is 14 residues. The CDR3 DNA sequence: TGCGCCAGCAGCTTGGTTTCAGAAGAGTATGGCTACACCTTC. Its protein is CASSLVSEEYGYTF.

This clone was recorded once. V usage is TRBV5-1 and J usage is TRBJ1-4; TRBD1 aligns across 11 bases. V lost 4 bases to trimming and J lost 8 bases; unmatched junction nucleotides: 10. This CDR3 region has 16 residues. Germline V gives CDR1 SGHRS, CDR2 YFSETQ. The CDR3 coding sequence is TGCGCCAGCAGCCGGACAGGGGGCGCTGGGAAGGAAAAACTGTTTTTT. Translation: CASSRTGGAGKEKLFF.

The chain is built from TRBV9 and TRBJ2-5; D call uncertain. With 0 bases removed from V and 3 bases from J, the gap between germline ends came to 9 bases. There are 14 residues in the CDR3. CDR1 is SGDLS, CDR2 YYNGEE, per germline. This CDR3 reads CASSVVVREETQYF. In DNA form, the CDR3 reads TGTGCCAGCAGCGTAGTGGTGCGCGAAGAGACCCAGTACTTC.

The genes are TRBV7-2 and TRBJ1-2; 9 positions agree with TRBD1. CDR1 and CDR2 (germline): SGHTA, FQGNSA. CDR3 size: 15 residues. The V and J ends lost 4 bases and 4 bases, in that order; junction bases with no gene match: 7. CDR3 sequence: CASSSQTGGAYGYTF. The CDR3 DNA sequence: TGTGCCAGCAGCTCACAAACAGGGGGCGCCTATGGCTACACCTTC.

This sequence joins TRBV5-4 and TRBJ2-3; no clear D gene. The CDR3 has 14 residues. Germline loops: CDR1 SGHNT, CDR2 YYREEE (reference sequence). Trimming removed 2 bases from V and 2 bases from J, with 9 bases in between. The CDR3: CASSLLQNTDTQYF. In DNA form, the CDR3 reads TGTGCCAGCAGCTTATTGCAAAACACAGATACGCAGTATTTT.

This chain connects TRBV18 to TRBJ1-3; D unresolved. Germline CDR1 is KGHSH and CDR2 is LQKENI. CDR3 size: 16 residues. Trimming removed 4 bases from V and 0 bases from J, with 13 bases in between. The CDR3 region is CASSQKTASSGNTIYF. The CDR3, as DNA: TGTGCCAGCTCACAAAAAACCGCGAGCTCTGGAAACACCATATATTTT.

V and J are TRBV7-6 and TRBJ1-1; 7 bases map to TRBD1. V was pared by 4 bases and J by 3 bases, with 17 bases of the junction left unmatched. The CDR3 has 18 residues. The germline V gene has CDR1 SGHVS and CDR2 FNYEAQ. The CDR3 reads CASSSEQGWGRADTEAFF. Here the CDR3 DNA reads TGTGCCAGCAGCTCCGAACAGGGGTGGGGTAGGGCGGACACTGAAGCTTTCTTT.

J is TRBJ1-2 and V is TRBV5-1; D is unresolved. V was cut by 0 bases and J by 4 bases, with 10 bases left in between. Germline CDR1 reads SGHRS; CDR2 reads YFSETQ. The CDR3 consists of 14 residues. The CDR3 sequence: CASSLESTRYGYTF. The CDR3 DNA sequence: TGCGCCAGCAGCTTGGAGTCCACCCGCTATGGCTACACCTTC.